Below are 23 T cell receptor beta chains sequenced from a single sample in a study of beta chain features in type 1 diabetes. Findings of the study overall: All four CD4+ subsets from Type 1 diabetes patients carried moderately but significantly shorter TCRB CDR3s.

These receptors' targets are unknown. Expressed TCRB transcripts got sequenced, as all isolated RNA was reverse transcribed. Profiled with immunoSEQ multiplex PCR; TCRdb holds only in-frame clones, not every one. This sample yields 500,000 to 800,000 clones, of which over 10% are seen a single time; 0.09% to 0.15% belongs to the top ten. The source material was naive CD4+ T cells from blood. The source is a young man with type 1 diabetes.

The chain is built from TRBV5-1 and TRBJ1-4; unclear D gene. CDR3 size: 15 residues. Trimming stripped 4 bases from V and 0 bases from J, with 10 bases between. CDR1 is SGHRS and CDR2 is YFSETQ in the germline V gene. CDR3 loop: CASSPQQATNEKLFF. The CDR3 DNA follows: TGCGCCAGCAGCCCCCAGCAGGCAACTAATGAAAAACTGTTTTTT.

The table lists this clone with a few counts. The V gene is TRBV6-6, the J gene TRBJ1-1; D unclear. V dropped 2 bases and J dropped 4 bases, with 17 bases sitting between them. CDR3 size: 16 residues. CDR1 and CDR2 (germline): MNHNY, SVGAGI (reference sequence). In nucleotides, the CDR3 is TGTGCCAGCAGTTACCCAATAGCGCGGGGTAGCACTGAAGCTTTCTTT. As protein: CASSYPIARGSTEAFF.

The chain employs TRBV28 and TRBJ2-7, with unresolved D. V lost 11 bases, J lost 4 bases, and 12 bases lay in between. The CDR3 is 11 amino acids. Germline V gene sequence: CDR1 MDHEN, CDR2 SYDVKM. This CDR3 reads CASAEKYEQYF. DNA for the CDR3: TGTGCCTCGGCGGAGAAGTACGAGCAGTACTTC.

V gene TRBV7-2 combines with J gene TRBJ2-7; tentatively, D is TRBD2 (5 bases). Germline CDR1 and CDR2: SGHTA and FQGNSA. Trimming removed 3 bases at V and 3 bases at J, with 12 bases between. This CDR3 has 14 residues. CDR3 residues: CASSFNRGSYEQYF. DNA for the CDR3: TGTGCCAGCAGCTTCAACCGGGGAAGCTACGAGCAGTACTTC.

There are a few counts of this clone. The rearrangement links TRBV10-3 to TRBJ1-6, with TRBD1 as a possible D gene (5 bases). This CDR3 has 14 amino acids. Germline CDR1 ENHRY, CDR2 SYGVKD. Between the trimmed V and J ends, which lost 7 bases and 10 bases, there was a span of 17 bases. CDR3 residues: CAIKTTGTESPLHF. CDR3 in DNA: TGTGCCATCAAAACAACGGGGACCGAGTCACCCCTCCACTTT.

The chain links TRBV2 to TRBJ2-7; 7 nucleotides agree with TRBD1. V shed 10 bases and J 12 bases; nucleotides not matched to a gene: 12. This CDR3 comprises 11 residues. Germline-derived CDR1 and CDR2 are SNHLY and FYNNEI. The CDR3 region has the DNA TGTGCCACTTCGACAGGGCCTATTCTGTACTTC. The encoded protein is CATSTGPILYF.

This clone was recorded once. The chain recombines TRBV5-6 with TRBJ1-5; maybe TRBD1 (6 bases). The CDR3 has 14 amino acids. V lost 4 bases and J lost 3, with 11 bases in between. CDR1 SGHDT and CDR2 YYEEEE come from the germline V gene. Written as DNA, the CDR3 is TGTGCCAGCAGCAGATGGACAGTCAATCAGCCCCAGCATTTT. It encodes CASSRWTVNQPQHF. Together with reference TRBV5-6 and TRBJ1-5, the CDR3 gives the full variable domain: DAGVTQSPTHLIKTRGQQVTLRCSPKSGHDTVSWYQQALGQGPQFIFQYYEEEERQRGNFPDRFSGHQFPNYSSELNVNALLLGDSALYLCASSRWTVNQPQHFGDGTRLSIL.

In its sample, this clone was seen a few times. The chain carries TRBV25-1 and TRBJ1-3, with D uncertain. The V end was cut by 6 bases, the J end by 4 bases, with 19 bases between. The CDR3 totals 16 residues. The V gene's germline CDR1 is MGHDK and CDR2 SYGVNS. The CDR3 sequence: CASRGAVGGVGNTIYF. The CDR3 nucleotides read TGTGCCAGCAGGGGCGCGGTGGGAGGCGTCGGAAACACCATATATTTT.

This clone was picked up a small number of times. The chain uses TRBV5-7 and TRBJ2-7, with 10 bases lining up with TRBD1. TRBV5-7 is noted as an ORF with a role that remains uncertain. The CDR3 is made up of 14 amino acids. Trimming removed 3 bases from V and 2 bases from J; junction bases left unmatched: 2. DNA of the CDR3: TGTGCCAGCAGCTCCGGGACAGGGGCCTACGAGCAGTACTTC. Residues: CASSSGTGAYEQYF.

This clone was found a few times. For the CDR3, the DNA is TGTGCCAGCAGTAGGTCCGAGGGAACCTATGGCTACACCTTC. It translates to CASSRSEGTYGYTF. The chain couples TRBV6-1 to TRBJ1-2; D is unresolved. Trimming pared 5 bases from V and 4 bases from J, leaving 14 bases between. Per germline, CDR1 MNHNS and CDR2 SASEGT. The CDR3 contains 14 residues.

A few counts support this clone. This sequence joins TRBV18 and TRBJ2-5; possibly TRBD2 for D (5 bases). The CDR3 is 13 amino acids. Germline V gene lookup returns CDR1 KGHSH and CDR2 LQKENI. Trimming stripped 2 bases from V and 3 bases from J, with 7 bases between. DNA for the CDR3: TGTGCCAGCTCACCAGGGGAGAAAGAGACCCAGTACTTC. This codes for CASSPGEKETQYF.

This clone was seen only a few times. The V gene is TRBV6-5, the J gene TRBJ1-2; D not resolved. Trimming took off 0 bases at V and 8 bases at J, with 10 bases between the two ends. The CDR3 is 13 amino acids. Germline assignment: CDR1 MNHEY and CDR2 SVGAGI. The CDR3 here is CASSYSAGFGYTF. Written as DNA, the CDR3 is TGTGCCAGCAGTTACTCGGCGGGGTTCGGCTACACCTTC.

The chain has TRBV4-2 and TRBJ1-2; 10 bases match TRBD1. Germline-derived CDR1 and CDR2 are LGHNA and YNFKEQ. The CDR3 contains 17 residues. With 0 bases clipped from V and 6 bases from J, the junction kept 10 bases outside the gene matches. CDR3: CASSQDLKDRGKDGYTF. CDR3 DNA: TGTGCCAGCAGCCAAGATCTCAAGGACAGGGGGAAGGATGGCTACACCTTC.

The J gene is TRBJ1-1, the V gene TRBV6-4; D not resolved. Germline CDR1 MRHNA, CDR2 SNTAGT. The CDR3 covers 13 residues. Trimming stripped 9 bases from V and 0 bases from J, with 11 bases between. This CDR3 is CARTTGMNTEAFF. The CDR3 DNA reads TGTGCCAGAACGACCGGAATGAACACTGAAGCTTTCTTT.

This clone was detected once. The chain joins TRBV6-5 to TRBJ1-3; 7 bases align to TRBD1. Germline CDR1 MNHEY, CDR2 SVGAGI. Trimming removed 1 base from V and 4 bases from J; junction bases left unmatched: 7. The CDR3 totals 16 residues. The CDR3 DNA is TGTGCCAGCAGTTACTGTCTTACAGGGGACGGAAACACCATATATTTT. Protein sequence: CASSYCLTGDGNTIYF.

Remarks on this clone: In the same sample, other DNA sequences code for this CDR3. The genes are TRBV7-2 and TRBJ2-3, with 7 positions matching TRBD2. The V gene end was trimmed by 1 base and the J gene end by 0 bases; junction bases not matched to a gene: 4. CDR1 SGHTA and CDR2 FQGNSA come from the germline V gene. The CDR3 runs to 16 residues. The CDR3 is CASSLVGGVSTDTQYF. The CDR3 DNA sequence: TGTGCCAGCAGCTTAGTTGGGGGGGTGAGCACAGATACGCAGTATTTT.

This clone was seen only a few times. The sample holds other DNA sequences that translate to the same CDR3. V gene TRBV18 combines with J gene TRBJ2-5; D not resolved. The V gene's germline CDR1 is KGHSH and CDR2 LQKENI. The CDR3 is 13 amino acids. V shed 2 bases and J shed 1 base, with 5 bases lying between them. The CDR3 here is CASSPGSQETQYF. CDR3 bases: TGTGCCAGCTCACCAGGAAGCCAAGAGACCCAGTACTTC.

CDR3 nucleotides: TGTGCCAGCAGCTCCGAGGGAGATACGCAGTATTTT. It codes for CASSSEGDTQYF. The gene calls are TRBV11-3 and TRBJ2-3; possibly TRBD2 for D (5 bases). The CDR3 consists of 12 residues. V lost 4 bases, J lost 5 bases, and 7 bases lay in between. Looked up from germline, CDR1 is SGHNT and CDR2 is YENEEA.

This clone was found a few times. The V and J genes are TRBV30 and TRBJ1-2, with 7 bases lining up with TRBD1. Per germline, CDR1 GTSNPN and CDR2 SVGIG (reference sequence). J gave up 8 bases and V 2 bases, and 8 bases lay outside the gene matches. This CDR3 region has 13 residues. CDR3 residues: CAWSHRGQGGYTF. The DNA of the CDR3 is TGTGCCTGGAGTCACAGGGGTCAGGGGGGCTACACCTTC.

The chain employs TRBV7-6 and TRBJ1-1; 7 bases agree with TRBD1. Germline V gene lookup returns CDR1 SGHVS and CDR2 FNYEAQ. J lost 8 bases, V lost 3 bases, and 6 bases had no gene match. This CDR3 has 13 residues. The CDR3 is CASSLAGTAEAFF. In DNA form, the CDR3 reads TGTGCCAGCAGCTTGGCCGGGACAGCAGAAGCTTTCTTT.

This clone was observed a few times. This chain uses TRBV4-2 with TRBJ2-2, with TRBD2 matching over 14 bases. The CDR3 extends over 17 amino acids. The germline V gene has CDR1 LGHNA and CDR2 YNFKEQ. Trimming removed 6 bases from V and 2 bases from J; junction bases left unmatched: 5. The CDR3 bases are TGTGCCAGCAGTGGACTAGCGGGGGGCGTTAACACCGGGGAGCTGTTTTTT. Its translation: CASSGLAGGVNTGELFF.

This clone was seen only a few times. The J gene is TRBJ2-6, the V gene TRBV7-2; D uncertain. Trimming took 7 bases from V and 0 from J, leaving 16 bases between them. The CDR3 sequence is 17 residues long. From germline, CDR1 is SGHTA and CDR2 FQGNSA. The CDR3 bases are TGTGCCAGCACCCCGTCGGTAAGGGTCTCTGGGGCCAACGTCCTGACTTTC. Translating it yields CASTPSVRVSGANVLTF.

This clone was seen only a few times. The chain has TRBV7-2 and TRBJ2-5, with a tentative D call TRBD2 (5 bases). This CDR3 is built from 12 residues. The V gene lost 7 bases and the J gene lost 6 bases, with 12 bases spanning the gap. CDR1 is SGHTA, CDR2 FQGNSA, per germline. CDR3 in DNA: TGTGCCAGCACTCCCTCGGGGAAGACCCAGTACTTC. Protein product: CASTPSGKTQYF.